Below, 8 T cell receptor beta chains from the same sample are listed, as sequenced in a study of blood T cell repertoires in COVID-19. Method: immunoSEQ multiplex PCR; TCRdb's copy keeps in-frame clones and lacks some. The data contain about 56,000 clones, around 92% of them singletons. Sequencing input: peripheral blood. The source of these receptors is a human donor in a cohort sampled during active COVID-19.

The chain joins TRBV10-3 to TRBJ1-1; a possible D gene is TRBD1 (6 bases). There are 14 residues in the CDR3. The V end was cut by 10 bases, the J end by 7 bases, with 22 bases between. CDR1 ENHRY and CDR2 SYGVKD come from the germline V gene. CDR3 sequence (DNA): TGTGCCACGACAGCCCTCGGGGGGCTTGGTGAAGCTTTCTTT. Protein sequence: CATTALGGLGEAFF.

This chain uses TRBV5-3 with TRBJ2-3, with D hard to call. TRBV5-3 is filed as an ORF, its function uncertain. CDR3 length: 12 amino acids. The germline V and J ends were trimmed by 4 bases and 7 bases, with 10 bases remaining between them. CDR3 in DNA: TGTGCCAGAAGCGAATACAGCAATACGCAGTATTTT. Protein sequence: CARSEYSNTQYF.

The chain recombines TRBV2 with TRBJ1-5; D not certain. CDR3 size: 17 residues. The germline CDR1 and CDR2 sequences are SNHLY and FYNNEI. V lost 2 bases and J 1 base, leaving 15 bases between the germline ends. In DNA, the CDR3 is TGTGCCAGCAGTGAATGGCGGATTACACGGAGCAATCAGCCCCAGCATTTT. This encodes CASSEWRITRSNQPQHF.

CDR3 sequence (DNA): TGCGCCAGCAGCTTGAGGAGCGGGAGAAGCACAGATACGCAGTATTTT. It is translated as CASSLRSGRSTDTQYF. The V and J genes are TRBV5-1 and TRBJ2-3; TRBD2 matches 8 bases. The V and J ends lost 1 base and 0 bases, in that order; junction bases with no gene match: 4. There are 16 residues in the CDR3. From germline, CDR1 is SGHRS and CDR2 YFSETQ.

DNA of the CDR3: TGTGCCAGTAGTATAGCAGGGGGGTTGACTAATGAGCAGTTCTTC. The encoded protein is CASSIAGGLTNEQFF. The rearrangement joins TRBV19 to TRBJ2-1; TRBD1 is a possible D gene (7 bases). CDR3 size: 15 residues. V was cut by 1 base and J by 7 bases, with 14 bases left in between. Germline V gives CDR1 LNHDA, CDR2 SQIVND (reference sequence).

The gene calls are TRBV5-6 and TRBJ2-5; 8 positions agree with TRBD2. The V gene's germline CDR1 is SGHDT and CDR2 YYEEEE. The CDR3 consists of 15 residues. V was pared by 5 bases and J by 1 base, with 7 bases of the junction left unmatched. In DNA, the CDR3 is TGTGCCAGCAGTTATCAGCGGGGGCGCCAAGAGACCCAGTACTTC. Its protein product is CASSYQRGRQETQYF.

V gene TRBV5-4 combines with J gene TRBJ1-3; a weak D match, TRBD1 (6 bases). The germline gives CDR1 SGHNT, CDR2 YYREEE (reference sequence). With 4 bases removed from V and 1 base from J, the gap between germline ends came to 15 bases. The CDR3 contains 16 residues. The CDR3 protein is CASSPQGRGSGNTIYF. The DNA of the CDR3 is TGTGCCAGCAGCCCACAGGGAAGGGGATCTGGAAACACCATATATTTT. The full variable domain, its missing parts supplied by reference TRBV5-4 and TRBJ1-3, is ETGVTQSPTHLIKTRGQQVTLRCSSQSGHNTVSWYQQALGQGPQFIFQYYREEENGRGNFPPRFSGLQFPNYSSELNVNALELDDSALYLCASSPQGRGSGNTIYFGEGSWLTVV.

This clone was picked up a small number of times. The CDR3 protein is CASSLEVDPSYEQYF. CDR3 bases: TGTGCCAGCAGCTTAGAAGTAGATCCCTCCTACGAGCAGTACTTC. This chain connects TRBV7-9 to TRBJ2-7; no clear D. V lost 1 base, J lost 0 bases, and 10 bases lay in between. This CDR3 is built from 15 residues. Germline V gene lookup returns CDR1 SEHNR and CDR2 FQNEAQ (reference sequence).